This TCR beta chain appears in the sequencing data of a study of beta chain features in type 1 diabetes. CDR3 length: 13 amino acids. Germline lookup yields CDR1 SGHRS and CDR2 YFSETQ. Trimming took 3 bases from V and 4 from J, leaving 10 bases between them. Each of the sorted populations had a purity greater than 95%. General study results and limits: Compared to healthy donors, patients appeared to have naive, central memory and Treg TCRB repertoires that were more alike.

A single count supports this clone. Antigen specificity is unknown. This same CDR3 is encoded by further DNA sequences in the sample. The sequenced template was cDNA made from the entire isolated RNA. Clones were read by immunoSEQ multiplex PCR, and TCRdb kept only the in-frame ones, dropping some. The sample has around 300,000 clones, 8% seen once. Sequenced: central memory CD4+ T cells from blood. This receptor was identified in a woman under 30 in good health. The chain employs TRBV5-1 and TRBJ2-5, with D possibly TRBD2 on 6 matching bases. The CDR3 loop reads CASSSQGGETQYF. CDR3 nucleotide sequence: TGCGCCAGCAGCTCCCAGGGAGGAGAGACCCAGTACTTC.